This T cell receptor (beta chain) originates from a study of Ad26.COV2.S vaccination and SARS-CoV-2 variants. Study observations and caveats: Vaccine and placebo recipients had similar non-spike TCR breadth. An underestimation of total T cell responses may have resulted from the TCR breadth and depth analyses. It was vaccine recipients, not placebo recipients, who had the higher spike-specific TCR breadth. The authors reported substantial breadth in spike-specific CD8+ and CD4+ T cell responses after vaccination.

Remarks on this clone: Its specificity is not known.

CDR1 and CDR2 from the germline V gene are MNHEY and SVGAGI. Trimming took off 8 bases at V and 0 bases at J, with 7 bases between the two ends. The CDR3 has 12 amino acids. The data were produced by immunoSEQ multiplex PCR, yet TCRdb's version contains in-frame clones alone and is incomplete. In the table there are just over 350,000 clones, approximately 90% of which are singletons. Here the sequenced sample was peripheral blood, taken after recovery from COVID-19. The source is a human donor who had recovered from COVID-19. The chain recombines TRBV6-5 with TRBJ2-5; D remains unclear. The CDR3: CASSVYQETQYF. The CDR3 DNA is TGTGCCAGCTCGGTGTACCAAGAGACCCAGTACTTC.